Shown below are 3 T cell receptor beta chains from a single sample sequenced in a study of radiotherapy plus CTLA-4 blockade in lung cancer. The method was immunoSEQ multiplex PCR; TCRdb's version includes in-frame clones alone and lacks a portion of them. In the table there are about 98,000 clones, around 83% of which are singletons. The material was peripheral blood, obtained from a patient treated with radiotherapy plus ipilimumab. These receptors originate from a human donor with non-small cell lung cancer who had a partial response to radiotherapy plus ipilimumab.

This chain uses TRBV6-5 with TRBJ2-2, with D unresolved. V was clipped by 5 bases and J by 1 base, with 8 bases between them. The CDR3 sequence is 14 residues long. Germline CDR1 is MNHEY and CDR2 is SVGAGI. DNA for the CDR3: TGTGCCAGCAGTAACCGACAGAACACCGGGGAGCTGTTTTTT. Amino acids: CASSNRQNTGELFF.

This clone showed up many times. The chain uses TRBV4-1 and TRBJ2-1; the D is unclear. V was clipped by 1 base and J by 0 bases, with 10 bases between them. Germline CDR1 and CDR2: MGHRA and YSYEKL. The CDR3 sequence is 16 residues long. CDR3 nucleotides: TGCGCCAGCAGCCAAGTTCTGTCCCTCTCCTACAATGAGCAGTTCTTC. As protein: CASSQVLSLSYNEQFF.

The rearrangement uses TRBV16 and TRBJ2-3; D is uncertain. With 6 bases removed from V and 4 bases from J, the gap between germline ends came to 11 bases. The CDR3 spans 13 residues. Germline V gene lookup returns CDR1 KGHSY and CDR2 FQNENV. The CDR3 spells CASRPRSPDTQYF. CDR3 nucleotide sequence: TGTGCCAGCAGACCTAGATCCCCAGATACGCAGTATTTT.